The rows below give T cell receptor beta chains drawn from one sample of a study of response to subunit inactivated influenza vaccine. In TCRdb, the RT-PCR reads were re-called with MiXCR into one record per CDR3 protein. Among 800,000 or so distinct CDR3 sequences listed, about 20% were seen once. The specimen was PBMCs from blood, collected approximately 5 days after vaccination. These receptors were taken from a man aged 45-60 years who received an inactivated influenza vaccine. Both conserved end residues are part of each CDR3. Each record gives: CDR3 length, V gene, clone size, J gene, D gene, CDR3 protein, CDR3 DNA. The D gene is left open where the match is weak. The listing skips clone size in some rows; elsewhere it reads once, few, many or a size class.

>14|TRBV10-3|-|TRBJ1-6|-
CAISEQGGNSPLHF
TGTGCCATCAGTGAACAAGGGGGTAATTCACCCCTCCACTTT
>13|TRBV20-1|-|TRBJ1-4|-
CSAISATNEKLFF
TGCAGTGCTATAAGCGCAACTAATGAAAAACTGTTTTTT
>14|TRBV10-3|-|TRBJ2-2|TRBD2
CAIRRTSEAGELFF
TGTGCCATCAGAAGGACTAGCGAAGCCGGGGAGCTGTTTTTT
>14|TRBV29-1|-|TRBJ2-2|-
CSVVGGGNTGELFF
TGCAGCGTTGTAGGTGGAGGGAACACCGGGGAGCTGTTTTTT
>17|TRBV5-1|few|TRBJ2-2|TRBD1
CASSLRDRGLYTGELFF
TGCGCCAGCAGCTTACGGGACAGGGGTCTTTACACCGGGGAGCTGTTTTTT
>14|TRBV4-3|-|TRBJ2-1|-
CASSQGARVNEQFF
TGCGCCAGCAGCCAAGGGGCCAGGGTAAATGAGCAGTTCTTC
>15|TRBV4-2|few|TRBJ1-1|-
CASSPLQGSDTEAFF
TGTGCCAGCAGCCCCCTACAGGGATCGGATACTGAAGCTTTCTTT
>15|TRBV18|few|TRBJ2-3|TRBD1
CASSPPGQGSFTQYF
TGTGCCAGCTCACCACCCGGACAGGGTAGTTTCACGCAGTATTTT
>15|TRBV7-9|once|TRBJ1-2|-
CASSLAATANYGYTF
TGTGCCAGCAGCTTAGCGGCAACAGCTAACTATGGCTACACCTTC
>15|TRBV7-2|-|TRBJ2-7|-
CASSPGPGDGYEQYF
TGTGCCAGCAGCCCGGGACCCGGGGATGGCTACGAGCAGTACTTC
>14|TRBV20-1|few|TRBJ2-1|TRBD1
CSADRDRAYNEQFF
TGCAGTGCTGACCGGGACAGAGCCTACAATGAGCAGTTCTTC
>14|TRBV5-5|many|TRBJ2-7|-
CASSRHTTAYEQYF
TGTGCCAGCAGCAGACACACGACTGCCTACGAGCAGTACTTC
>17|TRBV20-1|-|TRBJ2-5|-
CCASPVIGPFYQETQYF
TGCTGTGCTAGTCCGGTCATAGGGCCCTTTTACCAAGAGACCCAGTACTTC
>15|TRBV20-1|many|TRBJ2-4|-
CSADDPAEGKNIQYF
TGCAGTGCTGATGACCCGGCCGAGGGTAAAAACATTCAGTACTTC
>13|TRBV24-1|-|TRBJ2-1|-
CATSDFVPGEQFF
TGTGCCACCAGTGATTTCGTCCCTGGGGAGCAGTTCTTC
>16|TRBV7-2|many|TRBJ1-4|TRBD1
CASSLAPGQGTEKLFF
TGTGCCAGCAGCTTAGCACCGGGACAGGGGACTGAAAAACTGTTTTTT
>14|TRBV12-3/TRBV12-4|few|TRBJ2-7|-
CASSPRQGPREQYF
TGTGCCAGCAGTCCACGGCAGGGTCCTCGAGAGCAGTACTTC
>13|TRBV7-9|-|TRBJ2-3|-
CASSHGGRDTQYF
TGTGCCAGCAGCCACGGGGGTCGAGATACGCAGTATTTT
>16|TRBV29-1|-|TRBJ2-5|-
CSVQGGPSGHSKTQYF
TGCAGCGTTCAGGGTGGACCGTCAGGACACTCTAAGACCCAGTACTTC
>13|TRBV4-2|-|TRBJ2-1|-
CASSLGRVNEQFF
TGTGCCAGCAGCCTGGGACGGGTCAATGAGCAGTTCTTC
>15|TRBV20-1|-|TRBJ2-7|TRBD1
CSANTFGTGTYEQYF
TGCAGTGCTAACACCTTCGGGACAGGGACCTACGAGCAGTACTTC
>13|TRBV28|few|TRBJ2-7|-
CASSLQLNYEQYF
TGTGCCAGCAGTTTACAGTTAAACTACGAGCAGTACTTC
>14|TRBV5-1|-|TRBJ2-6|-
CASTGKNGANVLTF
TGCGCCAGCACGGGGAAAAATGGGGCCAACGTCCTGACTTTC
>14|TRBV25-1|few|TRBJ2-5|TRBD1
CASTLTGGRETQYF
TGTGCCAGCACCCTAACAGGGGGCAGGGAGACCCAGTACTTC
>14|TRBV29-1|-|TRBJ2-1|TRBD2
CSVASGTSGREQFF
TGCAGCGTTGCATCCGGGACTAGCGGGAGGGAGCAGTTCTTC
>13|TRBV28|-|TRBJ2-5|TRBD2
CASIAGHQETQYF
TGTGCCAGCATAGCGGGGCACCAAGAGACCCAGTACTTC
>11|TRBV12-3/TRBV12-4|few|TRBJ2-7|-
CASSFFGVQYF
TGTGCCAGCAGTTTTTTCGGCGTGCAGTACTTC
>14|TRBV4-3|few|TRBJ1-1|TRBD1
CASSQVGTGAEAFF
TGCGCCAGCAGCCAAGTAGGGACAGGGGCTGAAGCTTTCTTT
>13|TRBV20-1|few|TRBJ1-5|-
CRACGGEGQPQHF
TGCAGAGCTTGTGGTGGGGAGGGGCAGCCCCAGCATTTT
>16|TRBV6-2/TRBV6-3|few|TRBJ2-1|TRBD2
CASRQGLAGAYNEQFF
TGTGCCAGCAGACAGGGACTAGCGGGGGCTTACAATGAGCAGTTCTTC
>13|TRBV24-1|few|TRBJ1-5|-
CATSVGSNQPQHF
TGTGCCACCAGTGTCGGGAGCAATCAGCCCCAGCATTTT
>15|TRBV7-9|-|TRBJ1-4|-
CASSPDVATNEKLFF
TGTGCCAGCAGCCCCGACGTAGCAACTAATGAAAAACTGTTTTTT
>14|TRBV7-2|-|TRBJ2-3|TRBD2
CASSRVSPGTNLHF
TGTGCCAGCAGCCGAGTGTCCCCGGGGACTAATCTCCATTTT
>18|TRBV6-5|few|TRBJ2-7|TRBD2
CASSYALPSGGLSYEQYF
TGTGCCAGCAGTTACGCACTCCCTAGCGGGGGACTCTCCTACGAGCAGTACTTC
>16|TRBV4-3|many|TRBJ2-7|TRBD1
CASSPYGGQGFYEQYF
TGCGCCAGCAGCCCTTATGGGGGACAGGGGTTCTACGAGCAGTACTTC
>16|TRBV20-1|-|TRBJ2-1|-
CSAPQFRGRSYNEQFF
TGCAGTGCCCCGCAATTTCGGGGCCGTTCCTACAATGAGCAGTTCTTC
>18|TRBV11-1|few|TRBJ2-3|-
CASSLAPVAAISTDTQYF
TGTGCCAGCAGCTTAGCCCCGGTGGCGGCCATTAGCACAGATACGCAGTATTTT
>14|TRBV11-2|few|TRBJ2-7|-
CASRGLGGDHEQYF
TGTGCCAGCAGGGGATTAGGGGGTGATCACGAGCAGTACTTC
>14|TRBV29-1|-|TRBJ2-7|TRBD2
CSVVSSSGAYEQYF
TGCAGCGTTGTGTCGTCTAGCGGAGCCTACGAGCAGTACTTC
>13|TRBV5-6|few|TRBJ2-7|-
CASSLASGREQYF
TGTGCCAGCAGCTTGGCCTCAGGGCGCGAGCAGTACTTC
>12|TRBV2|-|TRBJ1-5|-
CASSRGRQPQHF
TGTGCCAGCAGTCGGGGGCGGCAGCCCCAGCATTTT
>13|TRBV10-2|-|TRBJ2-7|-
CATRGGGPYEQYF
TGCGCCACCAGGGGTGGGGGGCCCTACGAGCAGTACTTC
>17|TRBV6-5|-|TRBJ2-7|TRBD1
CASTSTMGRTGSNEQYF
TGTGCCAGCACTTCCACCATGGGTCGGACAGGCTCCAACGAGCAGTACTTC
>15|TRBV7-9|few|TRBJ1-2|TRBD1
CASSLATGTGVGYTF
TGTGCCAGCAGCTTAGCGACCGGGACAGGGGTTGGCTACACCTTC
>15|TRBV20-1|-|TRBJ1-6|-
CSARVGPRGNSPLHF
TGCAGTGCTAGAGTTGGACCACGGGGTAATTCACCCCTCCACTTT
>15|TRBV20-1|-|TRBJ2-7|-
CSARDRARGSHEQYF
TGCAGTGCTAGAGATCGTGCTCGCGGGTCCCACGAGCAGTACTTC
>18|TRBV7-6|-|TRBJ2-6|-
CASSLKVQGSSGANVLTF
TGTGCCAGCAGCTTAAAGGTCCAGGGCTCCTCTGGGGCCAACGTCCTGACTTTC
>15|TRBV7-8|many|TRBJ1-4|-
CASRPPGGANEKLFF
TGTGCCAGCAGACCTCCCGGGGGCGCGAATGAAAAACTGTTTTTT
>15|TRBV7-2|few|TRBJ1-6|TRBD1
CASSLAGDRGSPLHF
TGTGCCAGCAGCTTAGCAGGGGACAGGGGTTCACCCCTCCACTTT
>16|TRBV10-3|few|TRBJ2-5|TRBD1
CAISDVDRGLRETQYF
TGTGCCATCAGTGACGTAGACAGGGGGTTACGAGAGACCCAGTACTTC
>15|TRBV7-2|few|TRBJ2-7|TRBD1
CASSLTDRGAYEQYF
TGTGCCAGCAGCTTGACGGACAGGGGAGCCTACGAGCAGTACTTC
>15|TRBV6-5|-|TRBJ1-1|-
CASSYSFRGNTEAFF
TGTGCCAGCAGTTACTCGTTCAGGGGGAACACTGAAGCTTTCTTT
>16|TRBV25-1|few|TRBJ2-3|-
CASSEFSYASTDTQYF
TGTGCCAGCAGTGAATTCAGTTACGCTAGCACAGATACGCAGTATTTT
>14|TRBV5-5|-|TRBJ1-6|-
CASSPPGIGSPLHF
TGTGCCAGCAGCCCCCCGGGCATAGGCTCACCCCTCCACTTT
>13|TRBV29-1|-|TRBJ1-1|-
CSANPGSSTEAFF
TGCAGCGCCAACCCGGGCAGCTCCACTGAAGCTTTCTTT
>15|TRBV18|-|TRBJ2-7|-
CASSLPGLHSYEQYF
TGTGCCAGCTCACTTCCGGGACTCCACTCCTACGAGCAGTACTTC
>20|TRBV7-8|few|TRBJ2-4|-
CASSRTSGLPTRLAKNIQYF
TGTGCCAGCAGCAGAACATCCGGACTCCCAACTCGGCTAGCCAAAAACATTCAGTACTTC
>13|TRBV20-1|few|TRBJ1-5|-
CSARINDNQPQHF
TGCAGTGCTAGAATCAACGACAATCAGCCCCAGCATTTT
>14|TRBV10-3|-|TRBJ2-2|TRBD2
CATRLATDTGELFF
TGTGCCACCAGACTAGCGACAGACACCGGGGAGCTGTTTTTT